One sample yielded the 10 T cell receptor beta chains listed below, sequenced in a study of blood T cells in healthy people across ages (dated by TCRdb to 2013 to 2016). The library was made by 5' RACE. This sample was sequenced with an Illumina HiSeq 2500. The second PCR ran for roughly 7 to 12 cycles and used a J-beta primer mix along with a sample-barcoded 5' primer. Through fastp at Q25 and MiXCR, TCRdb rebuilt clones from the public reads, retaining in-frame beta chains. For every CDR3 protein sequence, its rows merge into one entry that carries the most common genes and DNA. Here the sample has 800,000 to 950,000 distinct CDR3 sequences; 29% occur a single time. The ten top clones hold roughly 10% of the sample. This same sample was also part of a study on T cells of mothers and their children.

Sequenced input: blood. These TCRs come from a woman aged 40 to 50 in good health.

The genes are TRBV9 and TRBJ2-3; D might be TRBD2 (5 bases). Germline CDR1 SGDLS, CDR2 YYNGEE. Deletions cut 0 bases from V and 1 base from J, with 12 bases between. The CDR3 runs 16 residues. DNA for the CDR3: TGTGCCAGCAGCGTAGAACTAGATGGGGGCACAGATACGCAGTATTTT. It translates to CASSVELDGGTDTQYF.

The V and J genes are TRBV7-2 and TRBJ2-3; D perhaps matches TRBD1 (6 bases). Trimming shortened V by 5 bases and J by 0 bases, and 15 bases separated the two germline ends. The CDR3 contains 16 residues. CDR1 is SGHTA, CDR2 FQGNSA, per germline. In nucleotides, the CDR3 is TGTGCCAGCAGCCCCTACAGGGTTCTCAGCACAGATACGCAGTATTTT. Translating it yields CASSPYRVLSTDTQYF.

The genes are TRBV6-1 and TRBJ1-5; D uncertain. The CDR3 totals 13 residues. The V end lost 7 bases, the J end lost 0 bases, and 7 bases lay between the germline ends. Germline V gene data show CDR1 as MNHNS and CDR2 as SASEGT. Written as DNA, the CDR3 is TGTGCCAGCATGTCTTATAGCAATCAGCCCCAGCATTTT. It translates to CASMSYSNQPQHF.

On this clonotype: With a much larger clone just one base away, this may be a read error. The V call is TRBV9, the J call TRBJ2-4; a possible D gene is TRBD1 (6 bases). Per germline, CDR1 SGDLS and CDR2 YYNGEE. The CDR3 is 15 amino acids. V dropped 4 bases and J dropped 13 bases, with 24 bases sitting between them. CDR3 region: CASSPEQGLYNEQYF. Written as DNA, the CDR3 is TGTGCCAGCAGCCCAGAGCAGGGGCTATACAATGAGCAGTACTTC.

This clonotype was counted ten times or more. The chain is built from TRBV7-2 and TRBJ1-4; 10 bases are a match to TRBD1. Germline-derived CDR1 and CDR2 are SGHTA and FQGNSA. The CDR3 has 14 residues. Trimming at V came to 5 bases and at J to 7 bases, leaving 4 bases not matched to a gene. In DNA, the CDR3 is TGTGCCAGCAGCCACGACAGGGGGCGTGAAAAACTGTTTTTT. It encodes CASSHDRGREKLFF.

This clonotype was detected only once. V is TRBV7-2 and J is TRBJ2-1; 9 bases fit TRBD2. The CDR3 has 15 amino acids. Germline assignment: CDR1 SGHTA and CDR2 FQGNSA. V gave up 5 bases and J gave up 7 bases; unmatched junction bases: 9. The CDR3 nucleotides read TGTGCCAGCAGCGTCCAAGGACTAGCGTTTAATGAGCAGTTCTTC. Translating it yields CASSVQGLAFNEQFF.

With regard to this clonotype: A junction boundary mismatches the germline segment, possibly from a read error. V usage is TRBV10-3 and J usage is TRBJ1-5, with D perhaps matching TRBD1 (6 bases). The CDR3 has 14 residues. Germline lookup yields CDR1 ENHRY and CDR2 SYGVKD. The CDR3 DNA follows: TGTGCCACCAGTGACGGACAGAGCAATCAGCCCCAGCATTTT. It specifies CATSDGQSNQPQHF.

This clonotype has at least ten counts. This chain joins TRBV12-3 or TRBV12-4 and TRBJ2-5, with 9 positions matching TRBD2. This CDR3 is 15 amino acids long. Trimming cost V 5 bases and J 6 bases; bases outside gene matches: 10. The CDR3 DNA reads TGTGCCAGCAGTCGCGGGGGGGGCGAACGTCAGACCCAGTACTTC. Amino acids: CASSRGGGERQTQYF.

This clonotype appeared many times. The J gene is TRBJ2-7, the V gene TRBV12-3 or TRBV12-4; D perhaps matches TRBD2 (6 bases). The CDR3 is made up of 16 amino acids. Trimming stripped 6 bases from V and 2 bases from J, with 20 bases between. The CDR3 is CASSRGAVLTAYEQYF. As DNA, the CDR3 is TGTGCCAGCAGCCGCGGGGCAGTTCTTACCGCCTACGAGCAGTACTTC.

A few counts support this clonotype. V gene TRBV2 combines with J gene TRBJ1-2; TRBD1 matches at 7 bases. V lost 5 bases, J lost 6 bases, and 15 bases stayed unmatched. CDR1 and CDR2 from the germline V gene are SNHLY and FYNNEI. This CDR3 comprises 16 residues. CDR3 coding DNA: TGTGCCAGCAGTCAGAGGCGGCGCGGGACAGAGAATGGCTACACCTTC. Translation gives CASSQRRRGTENGYTF.